This note documents a single T cell receptor (beta chain) sequence. Its matching antigen is unknown. All of the isolated RNA was reverse transcribed, so expressed TCRB transcripts were sequenced. Sequencing of naive, central memory and regulatory T cell samples gave an average of about 3.9 million reads. Clones were read by immunoSEQ multiplex PCR, and TCRdb kept only the in-frame ones, dropping some. The table records about 230,000 clones, 16% of them present only once. These data are taken from a study of beta chain features in type 1 diabetes. Study information: Roughly 110,000,000 sorted cells were examined across all samples.

V lost 3 bases and J 8 bases, leaving 14 bases between the germline ends. This CDR3 comprises 13 residues. Germline lookup yields CDR1 SQVTM and CDR2 ANQGSEA. Notes on the study in general: Type 1 diabetes patients had VDJ junctions that carried fewer insertions and more deletions. In every one of the four CD4+ subsets, TCRB CDR3s were moderately but significantly shorter in Type 1 diabetes patients.

CD45RO/CCR7/CD25/CD127/CD95/CD27 separated CD4+ naive, central memory, regulatory and stem cell-like memory cells by sorting. The source is a man younger than 45 with type 1 diabetes. The chain joins TRBV29-1 to TRBJ2-1; D possibly corresponds to TRBD2 (5 bases). Sequenced: naive CD4+ T cells from blood. The CDR3 DNA sequence: TGCAGCGTTGAGCGGGCTCAAAGCGATGAGCAGTTCTTC. Its translation: CSVERAQSDEQFF.